This passage covers 20 T cell receptor beta chains from one sample sequenced in a study of CD8+ T cells in alopecia areata. RNA extraction and reverse transcription yielded cDNA as sequencing template. Assay used: immunoSEQ multiplex PCR; TCRdb lists only in-frame clones, some missing. The repertoire holds 200,000 or so clones, with around two fifths as singletons. Treatment reported: oral pan-JAK inhibitor, 5-10 mg twice daily. The material was CD4+ T cells sorted from blood, obtained between weeks 30 and 35, from a patient treated with tofacitinib. These receptors were obtained from a human donor with alopecia areata.

This clone was observed a handful of times. The chain is built from TRBV4-1 and TRBJ1-1; D might be TRBD1 (5 bases). The CDR3 spans 14 residues. Germline assignment: CDR1 MGHRA and CDR2 YSYEKL. V gave up 1 base and J gave up 1 base, with 7 bases separating them. The CDR3 DNA follows: TGCGCCAGCAGCCAAGGCAGGGAGAACACTGAAGCTTTCTTT. Protein: CASSQGRENTEAFF.

V is TRBV30 and J is TRBJ1-2; possible D gene TRBD1, 5 bases. The CDR3 totals 13 residues. The ends were cut back, 4 bases at V and 4 bases at J, with 13 bases in the middle. Germline V gene lookup returns CDR1 GTSNPN and CDR2 SVGIG (reference sequence). CDR3 DNA: TGTGCCTGGACGGTGGGACGGAGCTATGGCTACACCTTC. Translating gives CAWTVGRSYGYTF.

This chain uses TRBV30 with TRBJ2-7; D remains unclear. The ends were cut back, 5 bases at V and 0 bases at J, with 14 bases in the middle. CDR3 length equals 14 residues. Germline CDR1 is GTSNPN and CDR2 is SVGIG (reference sequence). CDR3: CAWHLQSSSYEQYF. The CDR3 DNA reads TGTGCCTGGCACTTACAGTCTAGCTCCTACGAGCAGTACTTC.

This chain joins TRBV30 and TRBJ1-6, with 8 bases matching TRBD1. The CDR3 contains 12 residues. Trimming took 5 bases from V and 7 from J; bases not matched to a gene: 1. Germline V gives CDR1 GTSNPN, CDR2 SVGIG (reference sequence). In nucleotides, the CDR3 is TGTGCCTGGGACAGGGGCAATTCACCCCTCCACTTT. Translating it yields CAWDRGNSPLHF. Full variable domain (outside the CDR3, taken from reference TRBV30 and TRBJ1-6): SQTIHQWPATLVQPVGSPLSLECTVEGTSNPNLYWYRQAAGRGLQLLFYSVGIGQISSEVPQNLSASRPQDRQFILSSKKLLLSDSGFYLCAWDRGNSPLHFGNGTRLTVT.

V usage is TRBV9 and J usage is TRBJ1-4; TRBD1 is a possible D gene (6 bases). The CDR3 loop spans 11 amino acids. In germline, CDR1 is SGDLS, CDR2 YYNGEE. V was cut by 4 bases and J by 11 bases, with 9 bases left in between. The CDR3 spells CASSQDRKLFF. The DNA for the CDR3 is TGTGCCAGCAGCCAAGACAGGAAACTGTTTTTT.

This clone has just a few counts. The rearrangement links TRBV5-4 to TRBJ2-1, with 8 nucleotides matching TRBD1. The germline V gene has CDR1 SGHNT and CDR2 YYREEE (reference sequence). J was trimmed by 9 bases and V by 5 bases; bases with no gene match: 13. The CDR3 consists of 15 residues. The CDR3 DNA sequence: TGTGCCAGCAGTTCTCAAGGGCAGGGGGCGCGTGAGCAGTTCTTC. This encodes CASSSQGQGAREQFF. The full variable domain, its missing parts supplied by reference TRBV5-4 and TRBJ2-1, is ETGVTQSPTHLIKTRGQQVTLRCSSQSGHNTVSWYQQALGQGPQFIFQYYREEENGRGNFPPRFSGLQFPNYSSELNVNALELDDSALYLCASSSQGQGAREQFFGPGTRLTVL.

The chain carries TRBV12-5 and TRBJ1-2; D perhaps matches TRBD1 (5 bases). The CDR3 is 17 amino acids. Per germline, CDR1 LGHNT and CDR2 FRNRAP. Trimming took 0 bases from V and 1 from J, leaving 15 bases between them. Here the CDR3 reads CASGLVLSGGGNYGYTF. The CDR3 nucleotides read TGTGCTAGTGGTTTGGTTCTATCCGGGGGTGGTAACTATGGCTACACCTTC.

This clone was counted only a few times. The J gene is TRBJ1-4, the V gene TRBV6-1, with 8 bases lining up with TRBD1. CDR3 size: 13 residues. Germline values: CDR1 MNHNS, CDR2 SASEGT. The V segment lost 6 bases and the J segment 7 bases; nucleotides outside the gene matches: 4. The DNA for the CDR3 is TGTGCCAGCAGAAGAACAGGGGGTGAAAAACTGTTTTTT. Protein product: CASRRTGGEKLFF.

This clone has more than one count but fewer than ten. V is TRBV7-9 and J is TRBJ2-2; TRBD2 might be the D (6 bases). V was cut by 1 base and J by 3 bases, with 12 bases left in between. The CDR3 length is 16 residues. Per germline, CDR1 SEHNR and CDR2 FQNEAQ (reference sequence). In DNA, the CDR3 is TGTGCCAGCAGCTTAGTCGGGAGCTCGGACACCGGGGAGCTGTTTTTT. Translating gives CASSLVGSSDTGELFF. Drawing the rest from reference TRBV7-9 and TRBJ2-2, the complete variable domain is DTGVSQNPRHKITKRGQNVTFRCDPISEHNRLYWYRQTLGQGPEFLTYFQNEAQLEKSRLLSDRFSAERPKGSFSTLEIQRTEQGDSAMYLCASSLVGSSDTGELFFGEGSRLTVL.

This CDR3 reads CASSNIVSSEAFF. The CDR3 DNA is TGTGCCAGTAGTAACATTGTATCGTCTGAAGCTTTCTTT. The chain links TRBV19 to TRBJ1-1; the D is unclear. V gave up 4 bases and J gave up 6 bases, with 12 bases separating them. There are 13 residues in the CDR3. CDR1 is LNHDA, CDR2 SQIVND, per germline (reference sequence).

The chain joins TRBV18 to TRBJ2-1; 10 bases align to TRBD2. V shed 6 bases and J 8 bases; nucleotides not matched to a gene: 10. This CDR3 has 15 amino acids. In germline, CDR1 is KGHSH, CDR2 LQKENI. The CDR3 coding sequence is TGTGCCAGCTCCTCCGGGCTAGCGGGAGTCGATGAGCAGTTCTTC. This sequence encodes CASSSGLAGVDEQFF.

This clone was seen a single time. V gene TRBV9 combines with J gene TRBJ2-6; TRBD2 is a possible D gene (5 bases). With 0 bases removed from V and 3 bases from J, the gap between germline ends came to 7 bases. Germline V gene data show CDR1 as SGDLS and CDR2 as YYNGEE. CDR3 length: 15 residues. CDR3: CASSVEGGGANVLTF. DNA of the CDR3: TGTGCCAGCAGCGTAGAAGGAGGTGGGGCCAACGTCCTGACTTTC.

This clone was recorded a few times. CDR3 bases: TGTGCCAGCAGCTTGTGGGAGAACACTGAAGCTTTCTTT. Its translation is CASSLWENTEAFF. The V and J genes are TRBV5-4 and TRBJ1-1; D remains ambiguous. CDR1 and CDR2 from the germline V gene are SGHNT and YYREEE (reference sequence). CDR3 length: 13 residues. V shed 1 base and J shed 1 base, with 5 bases lying between them. The full variable domain, completed using reference TRBV5-4 and TRBJ1-1, is ETGVTQSPTHLIKTRGQQVTLRCSSQSGHNTVSWYQQALGQGPQFIFQYYREEENGRGNFPPRFSGLQFPNYSSELNVNALELDDSALYLCASSLWENTEAFFGQGTRLTVV.

V is TRBV6-6 and J is TRBJ2-1, with TRBD2 identical over 12 bases. V lost 5 bases to trimming and J lost 6 bases; unmatched junction nucleotides: 5. This CDR3 is built from 15 residues. The germline gives CDR1 MNHNY, CDR2 SVGAGI (reference sequence). The CDR3 bases are TGTGCCAGCAGTCGCAGACTAGCGGGAGTCAATGAGCAGTTCTTC. This codes for CASSRRLAGVNEQFF.

The chain recombines TRBV7-2 with TRBJ2-6; the D gene is possibly TRBD1 (5 bases). Trimming stripped 0 bases from V and 4 bases from J, with 19 bases between. This CDR3 is 19 amino acids long. Germline V gives CDR1 SGHTA, CDR2 FQGNSA. In nucleotides, the CDR3 is TGTGCCAGCAGCTTAGCGAAGTCATGGGGCATATCGGGGGCCAACGTCCTGACTTTC. Translation: CASSLAKSWGISGANVLTF.

In this sample, this clone turned up a few times. The chain employs TRBV5-1 and TRBJ2-7; possibly TRBD2 for D (5 bases). Germline V gene data show CDR1 as SGHRS and CDR2 as YFSETQ. The V end was cut by 0 bases, the J end by 5 bases, with 6 bases between. The CDR3 covers 12 residues. CDR3 sequence reads: CASSLAGNEQYF. In DNA, the CDR3 is TGCGCCAGCAGCTTGGCCGGGAACGAGCAGTACTTC. The full variable domain, its missing parts supplied by reference TRBV5-1 and TRBJ2-7, is KAGVTQTPRYLIKTRGQQVTLSCSPISGHRSVSWYQQTPGQGLQFLFEYFSETQRNKGNFPGRFSGRQFSNSRSEMNVSTLELGDSALYLCASSLAGNEQYFGPGTRLTVT.

Here the CDR3 reads CASSQPAQSYEQYF. In nucleotides, the CDR3 is TGCGCCAGCAGCCAACCCGCCCAGTCCTACGAGCAGTACTTC. V and J are TRBV4-1 and TRBJ2-7, with D unresolved. Trimming stripped 2 bases from V and 1 base from J, with 9 bases between. The CDR3 covers 14 residues. The germline gives CDR1 MGHRA, CDR2 YSYEKL.

This clone was counted once. V is TRBV4-1 and J is TRBJ1-5, with TRBD1 matching 9 bases. The CDR3 length is 16 residues. Germline-derived CDR1 and CDR2 are MGHRA and YSYEKL. V dropped 0 bases and J dropped 9; count of bases not matched to a gene: 9. CDR3 DNA: TGCGCCAGCAGCCAAGATGTGGGACAGGGAGAACGGCCCCAGCATTTT. It specifies CASSQDVGQGERPQHF.

This clone was seen a handful of times. The CDR3 sequence is CASSLQGRGYEQYF. CDR3 in DNA: TGTGCCAGCAGTTTACAGGGTAGGGGCTACGAGCAGTACTTC. V gene TRBV27 combines with J gene TRBJ2-7; possibly TRBD1 for D (5 bases). CDR1 and CDR2 (germline): MNHEY, SMNVEV (reference sequence). The ends were cut back, 2 bases at V and 3 bases at J, with 11 bases in the middle. The CDR3 is 14 residues long.

This rearrangement joins TRBV19 to TRBJ2-7, with no clear D. The CDR3 sequence is 11 residues long. Germline CDR1 LNHDA, CDR2 SQIVND (reference sequence). With 5 bases removed from V and 7 bases from J, the gap between germline ends came to 9 bases. The CDR3 here is CASSGRQEQYF. As DNA, the CDR3 is TGTGCCAGTAGTGGTCGTCAGGAGCAGTACTTC.